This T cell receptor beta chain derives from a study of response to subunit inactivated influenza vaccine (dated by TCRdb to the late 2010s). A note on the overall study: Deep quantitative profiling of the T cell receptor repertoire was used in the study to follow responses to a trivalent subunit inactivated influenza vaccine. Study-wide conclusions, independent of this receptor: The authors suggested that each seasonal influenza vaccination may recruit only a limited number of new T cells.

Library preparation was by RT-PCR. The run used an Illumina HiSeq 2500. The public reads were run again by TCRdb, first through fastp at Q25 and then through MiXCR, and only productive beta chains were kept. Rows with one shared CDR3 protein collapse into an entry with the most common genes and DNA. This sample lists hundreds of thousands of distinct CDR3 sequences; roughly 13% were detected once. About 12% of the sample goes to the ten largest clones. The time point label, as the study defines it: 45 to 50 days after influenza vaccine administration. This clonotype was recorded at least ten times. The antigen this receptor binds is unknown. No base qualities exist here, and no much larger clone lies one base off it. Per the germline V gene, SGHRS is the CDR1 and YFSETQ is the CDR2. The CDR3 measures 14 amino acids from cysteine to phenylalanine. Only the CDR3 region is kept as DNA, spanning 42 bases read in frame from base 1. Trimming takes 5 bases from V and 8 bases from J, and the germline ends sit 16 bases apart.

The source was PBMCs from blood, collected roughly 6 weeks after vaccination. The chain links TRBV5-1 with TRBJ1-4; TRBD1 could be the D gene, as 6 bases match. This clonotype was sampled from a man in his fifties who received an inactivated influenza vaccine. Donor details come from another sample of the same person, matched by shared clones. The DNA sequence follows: TGCGCCAGCAGGAGGGGGGACAACGACGAAAAACTGTTTTTT. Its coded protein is CASRRGDNDEKLFF. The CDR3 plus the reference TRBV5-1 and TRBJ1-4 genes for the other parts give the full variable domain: KAGVTQTPRYLIKTRGQQVTLSCSPISGHRSVSWYQQTPGQGLQFLFEYFSETQRNKGNFPGRFSGRQFSNSRSEMNVSTLELGDSALYLCASRRGDNDEKLFFGSGTQLSVL.